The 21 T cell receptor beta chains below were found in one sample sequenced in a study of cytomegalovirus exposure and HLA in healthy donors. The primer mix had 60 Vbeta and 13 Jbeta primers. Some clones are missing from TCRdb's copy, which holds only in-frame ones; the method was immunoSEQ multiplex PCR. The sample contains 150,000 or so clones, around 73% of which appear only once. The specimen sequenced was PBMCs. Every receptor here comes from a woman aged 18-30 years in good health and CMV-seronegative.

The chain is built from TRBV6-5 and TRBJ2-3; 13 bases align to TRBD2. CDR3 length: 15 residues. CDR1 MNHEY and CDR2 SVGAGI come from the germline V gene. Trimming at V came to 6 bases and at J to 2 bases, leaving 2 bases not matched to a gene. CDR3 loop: CASRGLAGVTDTQYF. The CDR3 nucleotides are TGTGCCAGCAGAGGACTAGCGGGGGTCACAGATACGCAGTATTTT.

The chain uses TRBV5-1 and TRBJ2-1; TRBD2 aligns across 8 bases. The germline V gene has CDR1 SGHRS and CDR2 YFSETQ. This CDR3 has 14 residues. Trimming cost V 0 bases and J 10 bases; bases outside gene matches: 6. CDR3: CASSLEAGGMEQFF. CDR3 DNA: TGCGCCAGCAGCTTGGAGGCGGGAGGTATGGAGCAGTTCTTC. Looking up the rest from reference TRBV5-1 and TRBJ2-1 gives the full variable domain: KAGVTQTPRYLIKTRGQQVTLSCSPISGHRSVSWYQQTPGQGLQFLFEYFSETQRNKGNFPGRFSGRQFSNSRSEMNVSTLELGDSALYLCASSLEAGGMEQFFGPGTRLTVL.

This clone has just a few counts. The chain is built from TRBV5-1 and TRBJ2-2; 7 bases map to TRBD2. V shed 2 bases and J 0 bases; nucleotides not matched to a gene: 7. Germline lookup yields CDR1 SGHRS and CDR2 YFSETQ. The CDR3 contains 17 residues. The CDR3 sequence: CASSFRGGGSNTGELFF. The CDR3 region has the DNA TGCGCCAGCAGCTTCCGCGGGGGAGGTTCGAACACCGGGGAGCTGTTTTTT.

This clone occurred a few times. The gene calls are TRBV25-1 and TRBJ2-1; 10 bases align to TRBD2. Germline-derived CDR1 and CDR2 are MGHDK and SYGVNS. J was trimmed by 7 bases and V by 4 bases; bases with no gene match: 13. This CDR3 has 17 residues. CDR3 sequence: CASSGPLGLAGVNEQFF. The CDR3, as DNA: TGTGCCAGCAGTGGCCCCCTGGGCCTAGCGGGAGTGAATGAGCAGTTCTTC.

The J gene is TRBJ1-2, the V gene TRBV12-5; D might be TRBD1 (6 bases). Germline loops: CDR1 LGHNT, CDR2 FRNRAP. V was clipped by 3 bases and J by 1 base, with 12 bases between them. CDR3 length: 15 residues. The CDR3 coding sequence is TGTGCTAGTGGTTTTGGACAGACTCTTAACTATGGCTACACCTTC. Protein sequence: CASGFGQTLNYGYTF.

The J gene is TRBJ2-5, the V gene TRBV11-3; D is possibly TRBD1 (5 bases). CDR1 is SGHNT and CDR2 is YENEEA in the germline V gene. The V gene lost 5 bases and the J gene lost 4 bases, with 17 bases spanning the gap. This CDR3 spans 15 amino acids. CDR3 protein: CASSPNSGMSETQYF. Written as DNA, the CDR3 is TGTGCCAGCAGCCCGAACTCAGGGATGTCAGAGACCCAGTACTTC.

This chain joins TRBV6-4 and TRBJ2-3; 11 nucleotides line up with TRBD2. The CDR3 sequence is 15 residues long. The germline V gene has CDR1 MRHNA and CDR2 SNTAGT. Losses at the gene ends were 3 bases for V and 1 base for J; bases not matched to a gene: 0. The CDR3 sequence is CASSETSGGTDTQYF. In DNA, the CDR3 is TGTGCCAGCAGTGAGACTAGCGGGGGCACAGATACGCAGTATTTT.

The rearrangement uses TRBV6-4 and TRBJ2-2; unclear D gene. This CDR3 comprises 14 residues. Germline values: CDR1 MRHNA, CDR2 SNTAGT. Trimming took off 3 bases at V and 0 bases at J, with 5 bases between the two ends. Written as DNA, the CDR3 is TGTGCCAGCAGTGAGAGTCCGAACACCGGGGAGCTGTTTTTT. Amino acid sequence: CASSESPNTGELFF.

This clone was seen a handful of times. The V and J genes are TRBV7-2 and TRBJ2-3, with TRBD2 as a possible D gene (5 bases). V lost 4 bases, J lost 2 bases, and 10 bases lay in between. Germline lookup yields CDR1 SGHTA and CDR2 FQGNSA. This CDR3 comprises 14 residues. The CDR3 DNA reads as TGTGCCAGCAGCTGGACTCATTCCACAGATACGCAGTATTTT. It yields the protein CASSWTHSTDTQYF. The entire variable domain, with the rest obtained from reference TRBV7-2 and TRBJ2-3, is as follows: GAGVSQSPSNKVTEKGKDVELRCDPISGHTALYWYRQSLGQGLEFLIYFQGNSAPDKSGLPSDRFSAERTGGSVSTLTIQRTQQEDSAVYLCASSWTHSTDTQYFGPGTRLTVL.

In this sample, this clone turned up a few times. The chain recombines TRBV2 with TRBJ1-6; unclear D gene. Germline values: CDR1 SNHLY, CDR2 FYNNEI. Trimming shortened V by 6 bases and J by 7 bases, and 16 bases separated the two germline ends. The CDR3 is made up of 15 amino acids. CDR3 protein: CASRRPGIWNSPLHF. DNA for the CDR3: TGTGCCAGCAGGAGGCCTGGTATTTGGAATTCACCCCTCCACTTT.

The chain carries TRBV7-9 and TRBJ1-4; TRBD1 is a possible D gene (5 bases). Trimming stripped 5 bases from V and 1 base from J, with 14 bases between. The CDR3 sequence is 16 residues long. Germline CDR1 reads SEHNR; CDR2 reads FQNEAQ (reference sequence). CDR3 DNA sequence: TGTGCCAGCAGCCCCAGGGCATTAGGAACTAATGAAAAACTGTTTTTT. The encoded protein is CASSPRALGTNEKLFF.

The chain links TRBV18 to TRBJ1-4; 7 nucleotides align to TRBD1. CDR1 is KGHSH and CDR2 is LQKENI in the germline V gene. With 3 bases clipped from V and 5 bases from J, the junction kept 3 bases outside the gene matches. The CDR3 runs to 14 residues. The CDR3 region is CASSPRGLNEKLFF. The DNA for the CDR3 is TGTGCCAGCTCACCGAGGGGGCTAAATGAAAAACTGTTTTTT. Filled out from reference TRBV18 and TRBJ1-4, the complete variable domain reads NAGVMQNPRHLVRRRGQEARLRCSPMKGHSHVYWYRQLPEEGLKFMVYLQKENIIDESGMPKERFSAEFPKEGPSILRIQQVVRGDSAAYFCASSPRGLNEKLFFGSGTQLSVL.

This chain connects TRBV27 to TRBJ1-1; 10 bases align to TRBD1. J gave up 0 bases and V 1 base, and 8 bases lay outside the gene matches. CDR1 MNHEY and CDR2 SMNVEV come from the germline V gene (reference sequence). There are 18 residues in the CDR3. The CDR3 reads CASSLYGGQGTLNTEAFF. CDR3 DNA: TGTGCCAGCAGTTTATACGGGGGACAGGGGACCCTGAACACTGAAGCTTTCTTT.

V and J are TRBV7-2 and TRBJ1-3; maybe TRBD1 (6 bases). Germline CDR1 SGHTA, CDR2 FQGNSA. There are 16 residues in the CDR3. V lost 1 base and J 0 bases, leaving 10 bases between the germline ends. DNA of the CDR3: TGTGCCAGCAGCTTAGGTCTACAGGGCTCTGGAAACACCATATATTTT. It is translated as CASSLGLQGSGNTIYF.

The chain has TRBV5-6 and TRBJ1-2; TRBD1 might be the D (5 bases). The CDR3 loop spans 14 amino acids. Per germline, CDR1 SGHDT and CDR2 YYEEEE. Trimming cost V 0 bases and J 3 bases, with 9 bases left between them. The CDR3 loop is CASSLGAGHYGYTF. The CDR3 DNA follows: TGTGCCAGCAGCTTGGGGGCGGGGCACTATGGCTACACCTTC.

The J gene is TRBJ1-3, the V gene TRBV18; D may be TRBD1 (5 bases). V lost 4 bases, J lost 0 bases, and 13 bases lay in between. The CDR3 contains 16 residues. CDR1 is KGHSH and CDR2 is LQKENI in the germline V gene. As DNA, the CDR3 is TGTGCCAGCTCACAGGGGACTTTCTACTCTGGAAACACCATATATTTT. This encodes CASSQGTFYSGNTIYF.

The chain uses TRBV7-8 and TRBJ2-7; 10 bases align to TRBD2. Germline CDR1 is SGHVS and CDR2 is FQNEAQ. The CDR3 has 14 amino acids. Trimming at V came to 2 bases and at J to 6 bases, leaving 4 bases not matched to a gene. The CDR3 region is CASSLTPSGSEQYV. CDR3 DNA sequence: TGTGCCAGCAGCTTAACTCCTAGCGGGAGCGAGCAGTACGTC.

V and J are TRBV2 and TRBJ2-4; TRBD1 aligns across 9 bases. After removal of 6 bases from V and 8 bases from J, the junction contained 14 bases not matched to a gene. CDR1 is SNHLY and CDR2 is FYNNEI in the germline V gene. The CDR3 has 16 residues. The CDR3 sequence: CASRAGTGYFGDIQYF. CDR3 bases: TGTGCCAGCAGGGCCGGGACAGGGTATTTTGGAGACATTCAGTACTTC.

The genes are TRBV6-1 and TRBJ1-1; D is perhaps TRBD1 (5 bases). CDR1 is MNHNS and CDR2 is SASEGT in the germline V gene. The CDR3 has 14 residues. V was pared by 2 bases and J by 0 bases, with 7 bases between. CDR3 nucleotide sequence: TGTGCCAGCAGTGAACAAGGGGTGAACACTGAAGCTTTCTTT. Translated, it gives CASSEQGVNTEAFF.

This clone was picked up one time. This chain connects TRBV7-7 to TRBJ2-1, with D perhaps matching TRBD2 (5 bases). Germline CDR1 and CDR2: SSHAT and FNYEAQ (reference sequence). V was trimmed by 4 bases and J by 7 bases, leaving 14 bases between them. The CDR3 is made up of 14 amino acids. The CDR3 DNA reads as TGTGCCAGCAGCTCCACCGGAGCGGCAAATGAGCAGTTCTTC. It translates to CASSSTGAANEQFF.

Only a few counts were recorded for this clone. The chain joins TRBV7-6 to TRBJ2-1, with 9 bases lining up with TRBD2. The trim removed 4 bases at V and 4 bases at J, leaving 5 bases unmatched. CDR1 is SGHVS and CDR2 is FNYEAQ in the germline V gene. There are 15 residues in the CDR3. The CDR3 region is CASSSYLAGYNEQFF. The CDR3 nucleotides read TGTGCCAGCAGCTCTTACCTAGCGGGATACAATGAGCAGTTCTTC.